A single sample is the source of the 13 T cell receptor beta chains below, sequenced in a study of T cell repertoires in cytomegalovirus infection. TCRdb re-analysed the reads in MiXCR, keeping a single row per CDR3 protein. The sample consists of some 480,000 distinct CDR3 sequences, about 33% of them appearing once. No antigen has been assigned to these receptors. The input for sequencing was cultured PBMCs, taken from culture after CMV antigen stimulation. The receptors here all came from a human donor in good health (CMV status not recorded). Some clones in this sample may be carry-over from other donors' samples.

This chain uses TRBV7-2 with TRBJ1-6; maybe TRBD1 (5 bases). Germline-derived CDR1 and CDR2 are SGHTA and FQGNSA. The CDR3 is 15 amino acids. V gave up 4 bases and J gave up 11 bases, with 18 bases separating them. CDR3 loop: CASSWGGGIDTPLHF. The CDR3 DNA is TGTGCCAGCAGCTGGGGGGGAGGGATTGATACACCCCTCCACTTT.

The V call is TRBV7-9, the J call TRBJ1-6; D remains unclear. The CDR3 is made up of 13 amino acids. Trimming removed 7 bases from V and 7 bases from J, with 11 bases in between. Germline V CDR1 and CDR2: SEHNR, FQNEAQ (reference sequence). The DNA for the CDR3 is TGTGCCAGCACCATGATGAGGAATTCACCCCTCCACTTT. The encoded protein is CASTMMRNSPLHF.

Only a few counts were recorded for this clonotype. The CDR3 sequence: CASSLNSGRGLETQYF. DNA for the CDR3: TGTGCCAGCAGCTTAAATAGCGGGAGAGGTTTGGAGACCCAGTACTTC. The gene calls are TRBV5-6 and TRBJ2-5; 9 positions agree with TRBD2. The germline gives CDR1 SGHDT, CDR2 YYEEEE. Trimming removed 2 bases from V and 5 bases from J; junction bases left unmatched: 10. The CDR3 covers 16 residues.

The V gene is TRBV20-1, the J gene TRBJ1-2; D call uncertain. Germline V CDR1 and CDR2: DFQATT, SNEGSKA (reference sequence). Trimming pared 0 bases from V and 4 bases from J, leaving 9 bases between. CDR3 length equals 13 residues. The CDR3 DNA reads TGCAGTGCTAGAGATTCCTCCGGCTATGGCTACACCTTC. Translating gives CSARDSSGYGYTF.

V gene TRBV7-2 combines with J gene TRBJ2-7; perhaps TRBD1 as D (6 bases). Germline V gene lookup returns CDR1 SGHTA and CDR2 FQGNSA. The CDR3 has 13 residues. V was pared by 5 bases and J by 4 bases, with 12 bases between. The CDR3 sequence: CASSQGQTYEQYF. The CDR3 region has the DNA TGTGCCAGCAGCCAAGGACAGACATACGAGCAGTACTTC.

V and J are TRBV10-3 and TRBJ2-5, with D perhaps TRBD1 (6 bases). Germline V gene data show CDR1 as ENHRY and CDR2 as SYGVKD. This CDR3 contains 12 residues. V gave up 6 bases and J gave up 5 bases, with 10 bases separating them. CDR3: CAIRDRGETQYF. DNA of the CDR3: TGTGCCATCAGGGACAGAGGGGAGACCCAGTACTTC.

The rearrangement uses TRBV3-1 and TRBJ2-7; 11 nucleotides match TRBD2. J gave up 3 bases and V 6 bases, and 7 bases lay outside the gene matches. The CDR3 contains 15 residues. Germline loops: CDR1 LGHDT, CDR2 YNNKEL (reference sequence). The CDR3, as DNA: TGTGCCAGCAGGCCCGGGACTAGCGGAGTCTACGAGCAGTACTTC. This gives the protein CASRPGTSGVYEQYF.

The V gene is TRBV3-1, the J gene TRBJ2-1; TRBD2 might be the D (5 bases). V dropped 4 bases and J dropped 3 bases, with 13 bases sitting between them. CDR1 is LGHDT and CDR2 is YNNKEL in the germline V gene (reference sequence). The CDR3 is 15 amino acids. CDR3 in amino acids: CASSPPAAVYNEQFF. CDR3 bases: TGTGCCAGCAGCCCCCCAGCGGCCGTCTACAATGAGCAGTTCTTC.

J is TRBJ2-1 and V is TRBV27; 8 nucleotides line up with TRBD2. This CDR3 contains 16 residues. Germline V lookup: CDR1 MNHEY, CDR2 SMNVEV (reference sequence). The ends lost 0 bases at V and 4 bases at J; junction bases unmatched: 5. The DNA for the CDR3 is TGTGCCAGCAGTTTATCGGCGGGAGGCCCGTACAATGAGCAGTTCTTC. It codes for CASSLSAGGPYNEQFF.

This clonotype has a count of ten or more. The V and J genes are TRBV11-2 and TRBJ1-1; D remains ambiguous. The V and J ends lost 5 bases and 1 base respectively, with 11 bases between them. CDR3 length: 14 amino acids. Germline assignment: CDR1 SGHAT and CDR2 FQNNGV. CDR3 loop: CASSNSNTNTEAFF. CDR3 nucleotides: TGTGCCAGCAGCAACTCTAATACGAACACTGAAGCTTTCTTT.

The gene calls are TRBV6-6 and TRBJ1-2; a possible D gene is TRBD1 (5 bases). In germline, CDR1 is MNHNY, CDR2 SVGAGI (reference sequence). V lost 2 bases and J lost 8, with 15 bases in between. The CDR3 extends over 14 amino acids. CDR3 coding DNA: TGTGCCAGCAGTTACCGGGGGAGGGAGGAAGGCTACACCTTC. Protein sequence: CASSYRGREEGYTF.

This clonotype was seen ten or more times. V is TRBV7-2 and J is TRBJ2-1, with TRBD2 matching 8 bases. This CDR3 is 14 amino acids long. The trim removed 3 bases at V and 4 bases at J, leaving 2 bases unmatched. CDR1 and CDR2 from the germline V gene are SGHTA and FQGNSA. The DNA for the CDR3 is TGTGCCAGCAGCTTGACTAGCGTTTACAATGAGCAGTTCTTC. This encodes CASSLTSVYNEQFF.

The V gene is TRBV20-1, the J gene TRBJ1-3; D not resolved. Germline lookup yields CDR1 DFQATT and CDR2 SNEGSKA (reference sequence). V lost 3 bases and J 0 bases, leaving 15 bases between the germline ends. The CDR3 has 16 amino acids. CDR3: CSASRGRGISGNTIYF. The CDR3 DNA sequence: TGCAGTGCTAGCCGTGGCAGAGGGATCTCTGGAAACACCATATATTTT.